This is a list of T cell receptor beta chains from one sample in a study of graft-versus-host responses after intestinal transplantation. TCRdb's table, derived via immunoSEQ multiplex PCR, lists solely in-frame clones and lacks some. The sample has 75,000 to 95,000 clones, roughly 90% seen once; the top ten hold under 0.4%. These receptors are not linked to any known antigen. The specimen comprised unstimulated CD4+ T cells sorted from spleen or lymph node cells, sampled before transplant. The receptors shown here come from a human donor who was the organ donor for an intestinal transplant. CDR3s include the opening cysteine and the closing phenylalanine or tryptophan. The order of the fields is clone size, D gene, J gene, V gene, CDR3 DNA, CDR3 protein. The D gene is left open where the match is weak. Only some rows state a clone size, as once, few, many or a class for expanded clones.

.,TRBD1,TRBJ2-7,TRBV7-9,TGTGCCAGCAGCTTAACAGGGGGACAATACGAGCAGTACTTC,CASSLTGGQYEQYF
.,.,TRBJ2-2,TRBV6-5,TGTGCCAGCAGTTACTTGCCGGGTACCGGGGAGCTGTTTTTT,CASSYLPGTGELFF
.,.,TRBJ2-5,TRBV9,TGTGCCAGCAGCGTGACAGGCGCTGGGACCCAGTACTTC,CASSVTGAGTQYF
.,.,TRBJ2-5,TRBV20-1,TGCAGTGCTAGTATGGAGACCCAGTACTTC,CSASMETQYF
.,.,TRBJ2-7,TRBV19,TGTGCCAGTAGTATCGAGGGGGTTGGGGAGCAGTACTTC,CASSIEGVGEQYF
.,TRBD1,TRBJ1-4,TRBV5-1,TGCGCCAGCAGCTTAGATCCCAAACCACAGGGGGCAGTGGATGAAAAACTGTTTTTT,CASSLDPKPQGAVDEKLFF
.,.,TRBJ2-6,TRBV6-1,TGTGCCAGCAGTGAAAGAATGGGAGCGTTAGCGGCCTCTGGGGCCAACGTCCTGACTTTC,CASSERMGALAASGANVLTF
once,TRBD1,TRBJ1-5,TRBV7-9,TGTGCCAGCAGCTTAACGACAGGGGACAATCAGCCCCAGCATTTT,CASSLTTGDNQPQHF
.,.,TRBJ1-1,TRBV2,TGTGCCAGCAGTATTAGGGGAAACACTGAAGCTTTCTTT,CASSIRGNTEAFF
.,TRBD2,TRBJ2-5,TRBV4-1,TGCGCCAGCGGGACTAGCGGGACAGGCCTAGGGACCCAGTACTTC,CASGTSGTGLGTQYF
.,TRBD2,TRBJ2-5,TRBV11-3,TGTGCCAGCAGTTTCGCGGGGGACCCCGAAGAGACCCAGTACTTC,CASSFAGDPEETQYF
once,TRBD2,TRBJ2-7,TRBV10-1,TGCGCCAGCAGTGCAGCGGGAGGGTTCAACGAGCAGTACTTC,CASSAAGGFNEQYF
once,TRBD2,TRBJ2-1,TRBV23-1,TGCGCCAGCACTCTCAAGGCTAGCGGGGATAATGAGCAGTTCTTC,CASTLKASGDNEQFF
.,.,TRBJ1-5,TRBV6-1,TGTGCCAGCAGTGAAGCGCTAAGAGGGTCTGGGCAGCCCCAGCATTTT,CASSEALRGSGQPQHF
.,.,TRBJ2-1,TRBV28,TGTGCCAGCAGTTTAGGGGGGGCGGGAAGGGATGAGCAGTTCTTC,CASSLGGAGRDEQFF
.,TRBD2,TRBJ2-2,TRBV9,TGTGCCAGCAGCTACCCTAGCGGGGTAGGCCTGGACACCGGGGAGCTGTTTTTT,CASSYPSGVGLDTGELFF
.,TRBD1,TRBJ2-1,TRBV29-1,TGCAGCGTTGGGACAGGGAAATCGCGGGTGGCACCTTACAATGAGCAGTTCTTC,CSVGTGKSRVAPYNEQFF
.,.,TRBJ2-4,TRBV6-6,TGTGCCAGCAGTAATTACAGGGAAAAAAACATTCAGTACTTC,CASSNYREKNIQYF
.,.,TRBJ1-1,TRBV6-1,TGTGCCAGCAGTGAGTTGGGGGCAATGAACACTGAAGCTTTCTTT,CASSELGAMNTEAFF
once,.,TRBJ1-1,TRBV29-1,TGCAGCGTTGAATGGGGCAGGGCCGGTGAAGCTTTCTTT,CSVEWGRAGEAFF
.,TRBD1,TRBJ1-2,TRBV28,TGTGCCAGCAGATACTCTTGGACAGGGGTATATGGCTACACCTTC,CASRYSWTGVYGYTF
.,.,TRBJ1-6,TRBV9,TGTGCCAGCAGCGCCGAACCGTACAGTCCTTATAATTCACCCCTCCACTTT,CASSAEPYSPYNSPLHF
once,TRBD1,TRBJ1-2,TRBV28,TGTGCCAGCAGTCTCGCCGGGACAGGGGTGGGTGGCTACACCTTC,CASSLAGTGVGGYTF
.,TRBD2,TRBJ2-3,TRBV6-4,TGTGCCAGCAGTGTTACTAGCGGGGGGGAAGGTACGCAGTATTTT,CASSVTSGGEGTQYF
.,TRBD1,TRBJ1-2,TRBV25-1,TGTGCCAGCAGTGGGACAGGGGTGTATGGCTACACCTTC,CASSGTGVYGYTF
.,.,TRBJ2-3,TRBV5-1,TGCGCCAGCAGCTTGGTGCCTAACACAGATACGCAGTATTTT,CASSLVPNTDTQYF
.,.,TRBJ2-1,TRBV21-1,TGTGCCAGCAGCGTCCCAGGGAGGTCCTGCAATGAGCAGTTCTTC,CASSVPGRSCNEQFF
.,.,TRBJ2-1,TRBV5-4,TGTGCCAGCAGCGCCTACCTAGTGAGCTCCTACAATGAGCAGTTCTTC,CASSAYLVSSYNEQFF